This TCR beta chain was recorded in a study of OX40 agonist ivuxolimab in advanced cancers. Whole-study context: Those treated in dose escalation had hepatocellular carcinoma, melanoma, renal cell cancer or head and neck cancer. General study results and limits: Expanded clones tended on average to be more numerous among CD8+ T cells than CD4+.

Clones were read by immunoSEQ multiplex PCR, and TCRdb kept only the in-frame ones, dropping some. In the table there are about 30,000 clones, roughly 80% of which are singletons. For this clone: Its antigen is not identified.

The CDR3 consists of 16 residues. Germline values: CDR1 MNHEY, CDR2 SMNVEV (reference sequence). After removal of 5 bases from V and 4 bases from J, the junction contained 6 bases not matched to a gene. The clonotype was recovered from an adult with an advanced solid tumor such as melanoma, head and neck, liver or kidney cancer. The chain uses TRBV27 and TRBJ2-1; TRBD2 matches 12 bases. Sample: CD4+ or CD8+ T cells sorted from blood, taken in a trial of the OX40 agonist ivuxolimab. This CDR3 reads CASSLPTSGGYNEQFF. Written as DNA, the CDR3 is TGTGCCAGCAGTCTCCCGACTAGCGGGGGATACAATGAGCAGTTCTTC.